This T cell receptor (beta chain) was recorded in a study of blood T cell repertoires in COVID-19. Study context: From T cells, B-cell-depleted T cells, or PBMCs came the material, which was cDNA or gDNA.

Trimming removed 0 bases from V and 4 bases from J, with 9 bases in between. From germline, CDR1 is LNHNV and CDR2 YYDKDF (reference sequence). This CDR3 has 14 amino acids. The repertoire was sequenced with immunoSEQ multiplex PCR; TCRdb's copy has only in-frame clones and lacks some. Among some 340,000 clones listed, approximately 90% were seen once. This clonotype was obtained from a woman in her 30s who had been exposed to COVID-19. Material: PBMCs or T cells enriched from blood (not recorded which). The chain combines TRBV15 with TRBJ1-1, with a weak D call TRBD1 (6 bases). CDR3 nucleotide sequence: TGTGCCACCAGCAGAGATCGGACAGCCACTGAAGCTTTCTTT. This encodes CATSRDRTATEAFF.